This entry features one TCR beta chain sequence. The antigen remains unidentified. CDR1 SGHAT and CDR2 FQNNGV come from the germline V gene. The V end lost 0 bases, the J end lost 4 bases, and 10 bases lay between the germline ends. The CDR3 loop spans 15 amino acids. The source of the sample is a study of T cell responses to AZD1222 COVID-19 vaccine. Whole-study results and caveats: Repertoires in all cases were sampled only once the peak T cell response had passed. Compared with day 0, the breadth and depth of the Spike-specific TCR repertoire rose significantly after two doses of AZD1222. Among the donors, most were white British and more were female, and clonal diversity was possibly underestimated.

Recipients boosted at about 4 weeks or about 12 weeks are pooled. Measured with immunoSEQ multiplex PCR; TCRdb has only the in-frame clones, and not every one. The sample lists 100,000 to 150,000 clones; roughly 93% were seen once. The chain links TRBV11-2 to TRBJ1-5; D remains ambiguous. The receptor was derived from an adult who received the AZD1222 COVID-19 vaccine. Sample: peripheral blood, taken 28 days after the second AZD1222 dose. The CDR3 nucleotides read TGTGCCAGCAGCTTAGATAGGGCAGTAAATCAGCCCCAGCATTTT. Residues: CASSLDRAVNQPQHF.